This T cell receptor beta chain was recovered during a study of blood T cell repertoires in COVID-19. In the original workflow: Reference gene primer amplification in the assay estimated nucleated cell counts. Here immunoSEQ multiplex PCR was the method, and the copy in TCRdb shows in-frame clones only, minus some. The V and J calls and the clone size are those of that table, but D and trimming were determined from the DNA. The sample shows a few hundred thousand clones, 80% to 90% of them seen only once. The CDR3 consists of 16 residues. In germline, CDR1 is SQVTM, CDR2 ANQGSEA. Deletions cut 0 bases from V and 4 bases from J, with 18 bases between. The cohort comprised adults aged 18 to 89 years residing in 20 to 30 US areas.

V gene TRBV29-1 combines with J gene TRBJ1-2; a weak D match, TRBD1 (6 bases). What was sequenced was PBMCs or T cells enriched from blood (not recorded which). This clonotype was obtained from a woman aged 40 to 50 with acute COVID-19. Here the CDR3 reads CSVEEGGGATPYGYTF. CDR3 coding DNA: TGCAGCGTTGAAGAAGGAGGGGGGGCGACGCCCTATGGCTACACCTTC.